Following are 18 T cell receptor beta chains from one sample sequenced in a study of blood T cell repertoires in COVID-19. TCRdb's copy holds only in-frame clones and misses some; the assay was immunoSEQ multiplex PCR. The repertoire holds 50,000 to 70,000 clones, with around 84% as singletons. The sequenced material came from peripheral blood. The receptors come from a man between 65 and 80 years old with active COVID-19.

The chain is built from TRBV6-2 or TRBV6-3 and TRBJ2-3; D may be TRBD2 (6 bases). The V and J ends lost 3 bases and 4 bases respectively, with 14 bases between them. Germline V CDR1 and CDR2: MNHEY, SVGEGT. The CDR3 contains 15 residues. For the CDR3, the DNA is TGTGCCAGCAGTTATAGCGGACTCAGCCCAGATACGCAGTATTTT. It specifies CASSYSGLSPDTQYF.

The chain recombines TRBV4-3 with TRBJ1-6; possibly TRBD1 for D (5 bases). Germline values: CDR1 LGHNA, CDR2 YSLEER. The CDR3 is 18 residues long. Between the trimmed V and J ends, which lost 0 bases and 0 bases, there was a span of 12 bases. This chain's CDR3 is CASSQETHRSSYNSPLHF. The DNA for the CDR3 is TGCGCCAGCAGCCAAGAGACACACAGGAGCTCCTATAATTCACCCCTCCACTTT.

The chain uses TRBV6-2 or TRBV6-3 and TRBJ2-7; 9 nucleotides match TRBD2. CDR1 and CDR2 from the germline V gene are MNHEY and SVGEGT. The CDR3 totals 16 residues. V gave up 2 bases and J gave up 4 bases; unmatched junction bases: 9. The DNA of the CDR3 is TGTGCCAGCAGTTACCTCAGGCGGGAGGGCCGGTACGAGCAGTACTTC. This sequence encodes CASSYLRREGRYEQYF.

J is TRBJ2-5 and V is TRBV11-2; TRBD1 is a possible D gene (5 bases). The CDR3 is made up of 15 amino acids. V lost 5 bases and J lost 2, with 15 bases in between. Germline V gene data show CDR1 as SGHAT and CDR2 as FQNNGV. CDR3 nucleotides: TGTGCCAGCAGCGCAAGACAGAGATTTCAAGAGACCCAGTACTTC. Encoded protein: CASSARQRFQETQYF. The variable domain in full, with the rest retrieved from reference TRBV11-2 and TRBJ2-5, is EAGVAQSPRYKIIEKRQSVAFWCNPISGHATLYWYQQILGQGPKLLIQFQNNGVVDDSQLPKDRFSAERLKGVDSTLKIQPAKLEDSAVYLCASSARQRFQETQYFGPGTRLLVL.

The chain is built from TRBV19 and TRBJ2-7, with 7 positions matching TRBD2. The CDR3 length is 14 residues. V lost 3 bases, J lost 0 bases, and 2 bases stayed unmatched. Germline V gives CDR1 LNHDA, CDR2 SQIVND (reference sequence). CDR3 DNA sequence: TGTGCCAGTAGTATGGGAGGGGACTCCTACGAGCAGTACTTC. This encodes CASSMGGDSYEQYF. The complete variable domain, with remaining parts taken from reference TRBV19 and TRBJ2-7, reads DGGITQSPKYLFRKEGQNVTLSCEQNLNHDAMYWYRQDPGQGLRLIYYSQIVNDFQKGDIAEGYSVSREKKESFPLTVTSAQKNPTAFYLCASSMGGDSYEQYFGPGTRLTVT.

The chain couples TRBV5-1 to TRBJ1-6, with D possibly being TRBD1 (5 bases). Germline V gene sequence: CDR1 SGHRS, CDR2 YFSETQ. Trimming shortened V by 0 bases and J by 5 bases, and 9 bases separated the two germline ends. The CDR3 totals 15 residues. The CDR3 nucleotides are TGCGCCAGCAGCTTGGCGACAGTTGATAATTCACCCCTCCACTTT. Translation: CASSLATVDNSPLHF.

This clone was seen only a few times. The J gene is TRBJ2-7, the V gene TRBV4-2; 9 bases fit TRBD1. CDR1 is LGHNA, CDR2 YNFKEQ, per germline. The trim removed 4 bases at V and 5 bases at J, leaving 3 bases unmatched. The CDR3 is made up of 13 amino acids. For the CDR3, the DNA is TGTGCCAGCAGCCTGGGACAGGGCGACGAGCAGTACTTC. Translating gives CASSLGQGDEQYF.

CDR3 in amino acids: CSAEYNEQFF. The DNA of the CDR3 is TGCAGTGCCGAGTACAATGAGCAGTTCTTC. J is TRBJ2-1 and V is TRBV20-1; D call uncertain. Between the trimmed V and J ends, which lost 6 bases and 4 bases, there was a span of 4 bases. The CDR3 is made up of 10 amino acids. CDR1 is DFQATT, CDR2 SNEGSKA, per germline (reference sequence).

The J gene is TRBJ2-2, the V gene TRBV5-1; 8 bases agree with TRBD2. CDR1 is SGHRS and CDR2 is YFSETQ in the germline V gene. The CDR3 contains 16 residues. V gave up 3 bases and J gave up 5 bases; unmatched junction bases: 9. CDR3 coding DNA: TGCGCCAGCAGCTCTACGCGGGAGGCGGGGACCGGGGAGCTGTTTTTT. The encoded protein is CASSSTREAGTGELFF.

V gene TRBV6-1 combines with J gene TRBJ2-7; tentative D call: TRBD1 (6 bases). V was clipped by 3 bases and J by 4 bases, with 13 bases between them. The germline V gene encodes CDR1 MNHNS and CDR2 SASEGT. The CDR3 consists of 14 residues. The CDR3 region is CASSDDRRTYEQYF. The DNA of the CDR3 is TGTGCCAGCAGTGATGACAGGAGGACATACGAGCAGTACTTC.

V usage is TRBV7-9 and J usage is TRBJ1-4; TRBD1 aligns across 11 bases. In germline, CDR1 is SEHNR, CDR2 FQNEAQ (reference sequence). This CDR3 is 15 amino acids long. Trimming took 4 bases from V and 7 from J; bases not matched to a gene: 5. The CDR3 nucleotides read TGTGCCAGCAGCTCCTGGACAGGGGGCGTTGAAAAACTGTTTTTT. Translating gives CASSSWTGGVEKLFF.

The chain is built from TRBV5-4 and TRBJ1-6; the D gene is possibly TRBD1 (5 bases). V was shortened by 5 bases and J by 8 bases, with 11 bases between the two germline ends. CDR3 size: 13 residues. Germline lookup yields CDR1 SGHNT and CDR2 YYREEE (reference sequence). CDR3 nucleotides: TGTGCCAGCAGTGAACAGGAACATTCACCCCTCCACTTT. Its translation is CASSEQEHSPLHF.

The V call is TRBV3-1 (or the pseudogene TRBV3-2), the J call TRBJ2-5; D unclear. The germline V and J ends were trimmed by 5 bases and 5 bases, with 15 bases remaining between them. The CDR3 sequence is 14 residues long. Germline V gives CDR1 LGHDT, CDR2 YNNKEL (reference sequence). The DNA of the CDR3 is TGTGCCAGCAGCTTAAACCGAGGCTGGGAGACCCAGTACTTC. Its translation: CASSLNRGWETQYF.

V gene TRBV11-3 combines with J gene TRBJ1-1; D ambiguous. Trimming pared 0 bases from V and 4 bases from J, leaving 9 bases between. Germline V gives CDR1 SGHNT, CDR2 YENEEA. This CDR3 has 14 residues. This chain's CDR3 is CASSLDGEGTEAFF. As DNA, the CDR3 is TGTGCCAGCAGCTTAGACGGGGAAGGCACTGAAGCTTTCTTT.

The chain recombines TRBV29-1 with TRBJ1-1; D perhaps matches TRBD1 (6 bases). The germline V and J ends were trimmed by 6 bases and 5 bases, with 16 bases remaining between them. The CDR3 covers 13 residues. Germline loops: CDR1 SQVTM, CDR2 ANQGSEA. CDR3 residues: CSVATGSATEAFF. In nucleotides, the CDR3 is TGCAGCGTCGCTACAGGGTCGGCGACTGAAGCTTTCTTT. Looking up the rest from reference TRBV29-1 and TRBJ1-1 gives the full variable domain: SAVISQKPSRDICQRGTSLTIQCQVDSQVTMMFWYRQQPGQSLTLIATANQGSEATYESGFVIDKFPISRPNLTFSTLTVSNMSPEDSSIYLCSVATGSATEAFFGQGTRLTVV.

The chain employs TRBV5-8 and TRBJ2-1; 11 positions match TRBD2. V lost 5 bases, J lost 7 bases, and 5 bases stayed unmatched. CDR3 length: 14 residues. Germline lookup yields CDR1 SGHTS and CDR2 YDEGEE. CDR3 bases: TGTGCCAGCAGACTAGCGGGAGTAGGTAATGAGCAGTTCTTC. Its translation: CASRLAGVGNEQFF.

The chain joins TRBV6-5 to TRBJ2-5; D might be TRBD1 (6 bases). V dropped 7 bases and J dropped 4 bases, with 13 bases sitting between them. The CDR3 contains 13 residues. Per germline, CDR1 MNHEY and CDR2 SVGAGI. CDR3 sequence: CASTTAGAETQYF. The CDR3 DNA sequence: TGTGCCAGCACCACGGCAGGGGCAGAGACCCAGTACTTC.

The chain links TRBV19 to TRBJ1-5, with 8 bases aligning to TRBD1. J lost 2 bases, V lost 4 bases, and 7 bases had no gene match. Germline V CDR1 and CDR2: LNHDA, SQIVND (reference sequence). This CDR3 comprises 16 residues. The CDR3 sequence: CASSRRQGIGNQPQHF. DNA for the CDR3: TGTGCCAGTAGTAGGAGACAGGGGATTGGCAATCAGCCCCAGCATTTT.